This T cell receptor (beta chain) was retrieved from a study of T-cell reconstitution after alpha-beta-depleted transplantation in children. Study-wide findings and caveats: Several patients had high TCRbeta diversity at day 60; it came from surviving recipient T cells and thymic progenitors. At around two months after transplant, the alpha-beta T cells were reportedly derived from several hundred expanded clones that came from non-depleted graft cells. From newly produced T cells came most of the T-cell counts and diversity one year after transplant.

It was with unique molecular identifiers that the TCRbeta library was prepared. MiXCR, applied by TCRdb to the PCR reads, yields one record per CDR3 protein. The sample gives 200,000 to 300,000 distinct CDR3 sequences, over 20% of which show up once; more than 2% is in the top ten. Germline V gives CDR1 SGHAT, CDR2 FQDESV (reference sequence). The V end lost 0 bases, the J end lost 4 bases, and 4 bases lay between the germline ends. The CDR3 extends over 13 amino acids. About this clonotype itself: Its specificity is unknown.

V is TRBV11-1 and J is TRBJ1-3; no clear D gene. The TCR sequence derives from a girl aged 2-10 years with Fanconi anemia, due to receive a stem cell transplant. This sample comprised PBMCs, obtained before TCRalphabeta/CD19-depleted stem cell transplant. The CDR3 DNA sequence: TGTGCCAGCAGCTTAGCCAGAGGAAACACCATATATTTT. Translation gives CASSLARGNTIYF.